The sequence of this T cell receptor beta chain was determined in a study of T cells in Graves' hyperthyroidism and ophthalmopathy. RNA transcripts yielded amplified TCR beta CDR3 regions. HTBI primers were the set used in a first-round RT-PCR of the TCR CDR3. MiXCR was run by TCRdb on the multiplex PCR reads, yielding one entry per CDR3 protein. This table holds hundreds of thousands of distinct CDR3 sequences, 35% to 40% found once. The CDR3 length is 17 residues. V shed 8 bases, J shed 4 bases, and the junction held 14 bases outside the gene matches. Germline V CDR1 and CDR2: SGHAT, FQDESV (reference sequence).

The receptor's source is a man between 18 and 29 years old with Graves' hyperthyroidism. The chain has TRBV11-1 and TRBJ1-1, with 12 bases fitting TRBD1. Material for sequencing was blood. Here the CDR3 DNA reads TGTGCCAGCTTGGGGGACAGGGGGCCGTATTTGGGCACTGAAGCTTTCTTT. Protein: CASLGDRGPYLGTEAFF.